This entry lists 5 T cell receptor beta chains sequenced from one sample in a study of regulatory T cells in long-lasting Graves disease. Sequencing libraries for TCR beta were prepared with iRepertoire HTBI primers and Arm-PCR of CDR3 regions. TCRdb analysed the multiplex PCR reads with MiXCR anew, one entry per CDR3 protein. Of approximately 540,000 distinct CDR3 sequences listed, around 13% were seen once; the top ten hold 8.9%. The time point denotes: newly diagnosed GD, antithyroid drugs for less than 3 months. PBMC RNA was the source of the TCR library. These data are also associated with another study on T cells in Graves' hyperthyroidism and ophthalmopathy.

The sequencing here drew on peripheral blood mononuclear cells (PBMCs), taken at new diagnosis, from a patient treated with antithyroid drugs. The source of these receptors is a woman in her twenties or thirties with Graves disease.

In its sample, this clonotype was seen many times. The chain is built from TRBV12-3 or TRBV12-4 and TRBJ2-2, with no clear D. The V gene lost 1 base and the J gene lost 5 bases, with 5 bases spanning the gap. This CDR3 contains 13 residues. The CDR3 region is CASSLVQTGELFF. The CDR3 nucleotides are TGTGCCAGCAGTTTAGTGCAAACCGGGGAGCTGTTTTTT.

This clonotype was observed a few times. V and J are TRBV29-1 and TRBJ2-1, with 12 bases identical to TRBD2. V dropped 5 bases and J dropped 7; count of bases not matched to a gene: 12. Per the germline V gene, CDR1 is SQVTM and CDR2 is ANQGSEA. This CDR3 region has 16 residues. The CDR3, as DNA: TGCAGCGTTTACTCTAGCGGGAGGGCGGTGGCGAATGAGCAGTTCTTC. Translating it yields CSVYSSGRAVANEQFF.

This rearrangement joins TRBV5-1 to TRBJ2-1, with 8 bases lining up with TRBD2. Looked up from germline, CDR1 is SGHRS and CDR2 is YFSETQ. The CDR3 is 16 residues long. Unmatched junction bases numbered 11, after V lost 0 bases and J lost 9 bases. The CDR3 loop is CASSLVSAGGGREQFF. The DNA for the CDR3 is TGCGCCAGCAGCTTGGTGTCTGCGGGAGGAGGGCGTGAGCAGTTCTTC.

On this clonotype: With a much larger clone just one base away, this may be a read error. In this CDR3 the conserved last residue, phenylalanine or tryptophan, is missing, so a read error is likely. The gene calls are TRBV11-1 and TRBJ2-3; possibly TRBD2 for D (6 bases). This CDR3 is 13 amino acids long. In germline, CDR1 is SGHAT, CDR2 FQDESV (reference sequence). The V end lost 5 bases, the J end lost 5 bases, and 11 bases lay between the germline ends. The DNA for the CDR3 is TGTGCCAGCAGCGGGACTCGGCTAGATACGCAGTATTGT. It is translated as CASSGTRLDTQYC.

This clonotype was seen repeatedly, ten times or more. This chain links TRBV7-9 with TRBJ2-1, with TRBD1 matching 8 bases. This CDR3 is 15 amino acids long. Germline V gene lookup returns CDR1 SEHNR and CDR2 FQNEAQ (reference sequence). J was trimmed by 7 bases and V by 7 bases; bases with no gene match: 12. The CDR3 DNA reads TGTGCCAGCATGACCGACAGGGGAAGGGTGAATGAGCAGTTCTTC. Its protein is CASMTDRGRVNEQFF.